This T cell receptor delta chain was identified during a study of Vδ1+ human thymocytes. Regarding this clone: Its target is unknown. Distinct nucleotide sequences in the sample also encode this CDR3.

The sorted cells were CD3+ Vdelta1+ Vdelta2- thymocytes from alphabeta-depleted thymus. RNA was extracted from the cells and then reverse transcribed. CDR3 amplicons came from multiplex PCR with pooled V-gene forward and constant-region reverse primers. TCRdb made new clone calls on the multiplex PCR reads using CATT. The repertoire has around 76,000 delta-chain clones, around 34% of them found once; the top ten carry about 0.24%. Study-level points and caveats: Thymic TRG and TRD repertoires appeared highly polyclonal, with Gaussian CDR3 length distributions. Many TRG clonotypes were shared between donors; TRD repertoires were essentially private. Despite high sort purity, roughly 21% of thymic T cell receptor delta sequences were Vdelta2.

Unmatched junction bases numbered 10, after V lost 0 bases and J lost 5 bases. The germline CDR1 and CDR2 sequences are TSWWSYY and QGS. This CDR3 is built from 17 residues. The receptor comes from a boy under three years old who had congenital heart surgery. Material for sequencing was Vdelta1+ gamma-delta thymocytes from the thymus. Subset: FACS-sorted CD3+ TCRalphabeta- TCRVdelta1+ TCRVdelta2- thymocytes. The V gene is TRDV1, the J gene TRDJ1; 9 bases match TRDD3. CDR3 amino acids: CALGELGDTPYPDKLIF. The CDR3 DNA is TGTGCTCTTGGGGAACTGGGGGATACACCCTATCCGGATAAACTCATCTTT.